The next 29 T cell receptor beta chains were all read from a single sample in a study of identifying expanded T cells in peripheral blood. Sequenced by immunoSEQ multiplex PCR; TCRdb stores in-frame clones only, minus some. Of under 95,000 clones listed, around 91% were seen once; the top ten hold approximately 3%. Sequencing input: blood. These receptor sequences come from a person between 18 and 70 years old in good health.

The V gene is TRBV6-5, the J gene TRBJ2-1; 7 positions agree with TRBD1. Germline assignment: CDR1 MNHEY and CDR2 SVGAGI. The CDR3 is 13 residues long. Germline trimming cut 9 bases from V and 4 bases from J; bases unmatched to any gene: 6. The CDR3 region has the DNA TGTGCCAGTTCGAGACAGGGATACAATGAGCAGTTCTTC. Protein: CASSRQGYNEQFF.

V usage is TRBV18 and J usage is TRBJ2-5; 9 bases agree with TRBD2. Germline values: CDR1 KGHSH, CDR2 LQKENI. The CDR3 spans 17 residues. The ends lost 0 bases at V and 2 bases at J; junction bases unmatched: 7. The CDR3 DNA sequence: TGTGCCAGCTCACCACCTCGCGGTAGCGGGGGTCAAGAGACCCAGTACTTC. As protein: CASSPPRGSGGQETQYF.

This chain's CDR3 is CASSSTGRREFF. Here the CDR3 DNA reads TGTGCCAGCAGCTCGACCGGGAGACGAGAGTTCTTC. The chain couples TRBV5-6 to TRBJ2-1; a weak D match, TRBD2 (6 bases). Germline-derived CDR1 and CDR2 are SGHDT and YYEEEE. CDR3 size: 12 residues. V lost 3 bases to trimming and J lost 14 bases, with 15 bases between them.

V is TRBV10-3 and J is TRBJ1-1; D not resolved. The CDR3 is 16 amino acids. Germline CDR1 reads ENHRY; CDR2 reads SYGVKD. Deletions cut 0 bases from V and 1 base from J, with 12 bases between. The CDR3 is CAISESMSRGNTEAFF. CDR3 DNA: TGTGCCATCAGTGAGTCGATGAGTCGGGGGAACACTGAAGCTTTCTTT.

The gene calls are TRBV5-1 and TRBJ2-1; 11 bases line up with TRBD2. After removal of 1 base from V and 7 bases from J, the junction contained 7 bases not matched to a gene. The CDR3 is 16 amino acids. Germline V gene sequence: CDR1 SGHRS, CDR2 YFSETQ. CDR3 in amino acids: CASSLRETSGNNEQFF. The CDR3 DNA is TGCGCCAGCAGCTTGAGGGAGACTAGCGGGAATAATGAGCAGTTCTTC.

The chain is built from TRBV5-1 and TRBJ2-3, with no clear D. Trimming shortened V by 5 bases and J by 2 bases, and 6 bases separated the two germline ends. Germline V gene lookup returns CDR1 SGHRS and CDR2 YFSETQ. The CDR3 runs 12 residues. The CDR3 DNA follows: TGCGCCAGCAGGCACGACACAGATACGCAGTATTTT. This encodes CASRHDTDTQYF.

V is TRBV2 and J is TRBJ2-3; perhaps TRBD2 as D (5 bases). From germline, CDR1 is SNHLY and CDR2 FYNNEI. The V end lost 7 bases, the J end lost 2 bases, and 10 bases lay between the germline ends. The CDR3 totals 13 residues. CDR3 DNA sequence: TGTGCCAGCACGGACGGGGTCACAGATACGCAGTATTTT. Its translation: CASTDGVTDTQYF.

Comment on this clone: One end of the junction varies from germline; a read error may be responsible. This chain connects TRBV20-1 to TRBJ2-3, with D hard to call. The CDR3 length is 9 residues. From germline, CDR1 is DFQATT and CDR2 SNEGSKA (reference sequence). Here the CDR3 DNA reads TGCAGTGCTAGAGACCGACATGATTTT. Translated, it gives CSARDRHDF.

The CDR3 DNA reads as TGTGCCAGCAGTTCACACCCGACAGGGCGAGAGACCCAGTACTTC. This sequence encodes CASSSHPTGRETQYF. The chain has TRBV27 and TRBJ2-5; 7 bases line up with TRBD1. This CDR3 contains 15 residues. Germline values: CDR1 MNHEY, CDR2 SMNVEV (reference sequence). Germline trimming cut 4 bases from V and 4 bases from J; bases unmatched to any gene: 9.

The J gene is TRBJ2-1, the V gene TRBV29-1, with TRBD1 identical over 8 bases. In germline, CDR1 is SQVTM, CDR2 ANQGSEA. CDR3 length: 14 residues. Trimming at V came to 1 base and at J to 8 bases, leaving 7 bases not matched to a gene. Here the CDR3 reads CSVEVQGARDEQFF. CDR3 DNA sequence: TGCAGCGTTGAAGTCCAGGGGGCGCGTGATGAGCAGTTCTTC.

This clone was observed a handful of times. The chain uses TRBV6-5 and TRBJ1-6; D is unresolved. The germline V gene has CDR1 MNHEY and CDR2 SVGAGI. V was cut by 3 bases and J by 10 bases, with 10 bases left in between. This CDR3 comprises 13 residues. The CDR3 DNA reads TGTGCCAGCAGTTATCTCGACAAATCACCCCTCCACTTT. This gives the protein CASSYLDKSPLHF.

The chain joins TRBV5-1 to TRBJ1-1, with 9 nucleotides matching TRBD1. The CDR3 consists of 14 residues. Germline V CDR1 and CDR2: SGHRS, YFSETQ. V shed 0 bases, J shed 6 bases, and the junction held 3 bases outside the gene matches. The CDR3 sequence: CASSLGQGDPEAFF. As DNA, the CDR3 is TGCGCCAGCAGCTTGGGACAGGGGGACCCTGAAGCTTTCTTT.

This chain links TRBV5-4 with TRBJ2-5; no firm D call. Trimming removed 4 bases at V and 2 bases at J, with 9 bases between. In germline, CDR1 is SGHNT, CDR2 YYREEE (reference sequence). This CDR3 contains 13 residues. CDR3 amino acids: CASSVVDQETQYF. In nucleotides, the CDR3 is TGTGCCAGCAGCGTAGTGGATCAAGAGACCCAGTACTTC.

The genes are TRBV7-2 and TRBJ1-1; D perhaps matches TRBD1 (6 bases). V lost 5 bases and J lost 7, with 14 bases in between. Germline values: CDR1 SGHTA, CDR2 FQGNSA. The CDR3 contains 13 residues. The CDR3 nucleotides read TGTGCCAGCAGCAGGGAGACAGGCCGTGAAGCTTTCTTT. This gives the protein CASSRETGREAFF.

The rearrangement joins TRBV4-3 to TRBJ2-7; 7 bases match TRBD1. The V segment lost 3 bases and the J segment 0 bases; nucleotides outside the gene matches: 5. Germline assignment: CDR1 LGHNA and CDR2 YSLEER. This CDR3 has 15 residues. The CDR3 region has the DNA TGCGCCAGCAGCCATCAACGGACAGGCTCCTACGAGCAGTACTTC. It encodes CASSHQRTGSYEQYF.

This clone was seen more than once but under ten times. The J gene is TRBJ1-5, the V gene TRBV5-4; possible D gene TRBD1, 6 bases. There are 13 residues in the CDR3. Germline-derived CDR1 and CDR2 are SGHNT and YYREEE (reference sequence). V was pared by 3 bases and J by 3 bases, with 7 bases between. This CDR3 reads CASSWDNNQPQHF. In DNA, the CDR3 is TGTGCCAGCAGCTGGGACAACAATCAGCCCCAGCATTTT.

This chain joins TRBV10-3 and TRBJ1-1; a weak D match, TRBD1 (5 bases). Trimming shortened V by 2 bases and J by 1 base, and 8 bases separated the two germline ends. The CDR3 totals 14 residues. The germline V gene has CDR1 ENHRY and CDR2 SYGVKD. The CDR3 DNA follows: TGTGCCATCAGTGAGGAGGGGTGGAACACTGAAGCTTTCTTT. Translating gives CAISEEGWNTEAFF.

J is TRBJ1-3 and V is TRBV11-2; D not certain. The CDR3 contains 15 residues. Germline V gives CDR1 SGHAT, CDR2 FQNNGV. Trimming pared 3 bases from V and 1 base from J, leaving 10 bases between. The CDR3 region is CASSFGPTSGNTIYF. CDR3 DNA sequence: TGTGCCAGCAGCTTCGGACCCACGTCTGGAAACACCATATATTTT.

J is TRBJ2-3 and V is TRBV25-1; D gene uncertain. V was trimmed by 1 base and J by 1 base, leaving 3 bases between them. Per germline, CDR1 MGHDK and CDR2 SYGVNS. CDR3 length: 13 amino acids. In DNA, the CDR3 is TGTGCCAGCAGTGAATTCGGCACAGATACGCAGTATTTT. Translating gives CASSEFGTDTQYF.

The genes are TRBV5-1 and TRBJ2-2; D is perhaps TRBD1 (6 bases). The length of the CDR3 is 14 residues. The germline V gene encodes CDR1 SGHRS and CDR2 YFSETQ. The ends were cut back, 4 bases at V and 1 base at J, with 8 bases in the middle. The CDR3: CASSPGQNTGELFF. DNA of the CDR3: TGCGCCAGCAGCCCGGGACAGAACACCGGGGAGCTGTTTTTT.

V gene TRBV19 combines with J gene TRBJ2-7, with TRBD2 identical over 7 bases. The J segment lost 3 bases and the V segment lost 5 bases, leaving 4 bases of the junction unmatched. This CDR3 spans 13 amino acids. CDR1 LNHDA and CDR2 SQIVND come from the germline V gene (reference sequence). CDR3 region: CASSFGLGYEQYF. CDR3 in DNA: TGTGCCAGTAGTTTTGGACTAGGCTACGAGCAGTACTTC.

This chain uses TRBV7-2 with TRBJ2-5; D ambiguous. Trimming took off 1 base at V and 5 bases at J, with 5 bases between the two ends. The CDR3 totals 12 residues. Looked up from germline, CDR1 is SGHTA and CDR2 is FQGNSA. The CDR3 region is CASSLDLETQYF. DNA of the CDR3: TGTGCCAGCAGCTTAGATTTGGAGACCCAGTACTTC.

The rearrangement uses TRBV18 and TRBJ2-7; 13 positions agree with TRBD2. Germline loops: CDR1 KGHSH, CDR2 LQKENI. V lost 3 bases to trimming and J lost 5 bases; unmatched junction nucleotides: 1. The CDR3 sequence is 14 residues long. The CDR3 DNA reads TGTGCCAGCTCACCCGGGACTAGCGGGAACGAGCAGTACTTC. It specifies CASSPGTSGNEQYF.

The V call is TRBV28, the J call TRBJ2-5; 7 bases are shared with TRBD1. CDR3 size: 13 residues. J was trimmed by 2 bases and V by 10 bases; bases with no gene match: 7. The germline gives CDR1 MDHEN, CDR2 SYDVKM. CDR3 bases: TGTGCCACCCTGACAGGGTCACAAGAGACCCAGTACTTC. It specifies CATLTGSQETQYF.

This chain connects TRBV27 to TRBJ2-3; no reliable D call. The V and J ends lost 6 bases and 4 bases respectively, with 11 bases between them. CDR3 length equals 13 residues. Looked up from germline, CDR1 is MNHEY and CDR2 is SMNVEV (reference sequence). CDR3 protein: CASRSDSADTQYF. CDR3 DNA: TGTGCCAGCAGGAGTGATTCCGCAGATACGCAGTATTTT.

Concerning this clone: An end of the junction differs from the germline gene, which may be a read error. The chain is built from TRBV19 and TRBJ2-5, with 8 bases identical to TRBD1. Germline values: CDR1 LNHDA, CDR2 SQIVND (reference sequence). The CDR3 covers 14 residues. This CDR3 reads CATRPAGGQVTQYF. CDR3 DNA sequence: TGTGCCACCCGCCCTGCAGGGGGCCAAGTGACCCAGTACTTC.

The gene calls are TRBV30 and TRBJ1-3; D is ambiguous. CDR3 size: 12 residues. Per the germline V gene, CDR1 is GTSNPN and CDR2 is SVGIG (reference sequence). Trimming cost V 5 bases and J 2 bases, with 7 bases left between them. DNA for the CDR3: TGTGCCTGGGGGGAGGCTGGAAACACCATATATTTT. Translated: CAWGEAGNTIYF. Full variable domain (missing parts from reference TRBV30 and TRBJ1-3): SQTIHQWPATLVQPVGSPLSLECTVEGTSNPNLYWYRQAAGRGLQLLFYSVGIGQISSEVPQNLSASRPQDRQFILSSKKLLLSDSGFYLCAWGEAGNTIYFGEGSWLTVV.

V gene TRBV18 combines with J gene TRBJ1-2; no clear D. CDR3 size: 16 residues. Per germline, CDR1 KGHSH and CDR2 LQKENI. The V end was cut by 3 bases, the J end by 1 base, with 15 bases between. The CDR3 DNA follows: TGTGCCAGCTCACCGACTGTGAAGTTGAGTAACTATGGCTACACCTTC. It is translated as CASSPTVKLSNYGYTF.

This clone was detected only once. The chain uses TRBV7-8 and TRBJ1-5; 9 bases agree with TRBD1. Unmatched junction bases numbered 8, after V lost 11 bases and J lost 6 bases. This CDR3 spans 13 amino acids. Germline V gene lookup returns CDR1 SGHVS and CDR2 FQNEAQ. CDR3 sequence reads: CACGDRVSQPQHF. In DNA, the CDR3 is TGTGCCTGTGGGGACAGGGTGAGTCAGCCCCAGCATTTT.